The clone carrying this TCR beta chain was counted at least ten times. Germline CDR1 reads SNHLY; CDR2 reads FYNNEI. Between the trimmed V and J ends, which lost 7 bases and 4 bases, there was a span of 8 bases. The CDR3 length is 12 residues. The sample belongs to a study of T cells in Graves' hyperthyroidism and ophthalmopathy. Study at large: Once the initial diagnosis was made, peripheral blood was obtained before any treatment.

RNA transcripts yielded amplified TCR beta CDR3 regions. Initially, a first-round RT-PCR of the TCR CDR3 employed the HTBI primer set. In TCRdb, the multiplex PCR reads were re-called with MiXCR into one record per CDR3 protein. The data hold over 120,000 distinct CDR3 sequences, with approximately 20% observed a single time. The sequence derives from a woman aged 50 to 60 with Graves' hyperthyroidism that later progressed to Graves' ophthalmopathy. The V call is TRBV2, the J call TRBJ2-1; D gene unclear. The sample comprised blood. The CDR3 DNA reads TGTGCCAGCAAGACGGAGTACAATGAGCAGTTCTTC. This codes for CASKTEYNEQFF.